This is a list of T cell receptor beta chains from one sample in a study of vaccination effects on CD4 cells after COVID-19. The antigens for these receptors are not known. The assay was immunoSEQ multiplex PCR, and TCRdb's table has in-frame clones only and misses some. The profile shows around 40,000 clones, approximately 67% of them singletons. The starting material was CD4+ T cells from PBMCs cultured without peptide, obtained before COVID-19 vaccination. The source of these receptors is a human donor who received a COVID-19 vaccine. The CDR3 runs from the conserved cysteine through the conserved F or W. The order of the fields is J gene, clone size, V gene, CDR3 protein. Not every row has a clone size; where given, it reads once, few, many or a size class.

J gene: TRBJ1-2; clone size: .; V gene: TRBV5-4; CDR3 protein: CASSLDGHYGYTF
J gene: TRBJ1-1; clone size: .; V gene: TRBV5-1; CDR3 protein: CASSLDTYTDNTEAFF
J gene: TRBJ2-3; clone size: .; V gene: TRBV9; CDR3 protein: CASGDTGEIRGTDTQYF
J gene: TRBJ2-7; clone size: .; V gene: TRBV5-1; CDR3 protein: CASSSGLEPYEQYF
J gene: TRBJ2-1; clone size: .; V gene: TRBV6-2/TRBV6-3; CDR3 protein: CASSYRVGDNEQFF
J gene: TRBJ2-7; clone size: once; V gene: TRBV2; CDR3 protein: CASSQTSGRLYEQYF
J gene: TRBJ2-5; clone size: .; V gene: TRBV7-7; CDR3 protein: CATSRGAQETQYF
J gene: TRBJ1-4; clone size: .; V gene: TRBV5-1; CDR3 protein: CASSIRATNEKLFF
J gene: TRBJ2-1; clone size: .; V gene: TRBV19; CDR3 protein: CASSIFRPSGSLHNEQFF
J gene: TRBJ2-7; clone size: .; V gene: TRBV5-1; CDR3 protein: CASSVDRDEQYF
J gene: TRBJ2-7; clone size: .; V gene: TRBV19; CDR3 protein: CASSIQENYEQYF
J gene: TRBJ2-7; clone size: .; V gene: TRBV5-1; CDR3 protein: CASSLALTDYEQYF
J gene: TRBJ1-2; clone size: .; V gene: TRBV5-1; CDR3 protein: CASRAGGGYTF
J gene: TRBJ1-6; clone size: .; V gene: TRBV5-1; CDR3 protein: CASSERDKRNSPLHF
J gene: TRBJ1-1; clone size: .; V gene: TRBV11-3; CDR3 protein: CASSTRDRGTEAFF
J gene: TRBJ2-7; clone size: once; V gene: TRBV2; CDR3 protein: CASRGFTSYEQYF
J gene: TRBJ2-7; clone size: .; V gene: TRBV29-1; CDR3 protein: CSVEGGVGIYEQYF
J gene: TRBJ2-7; clone size: .; V gene: TRBV5-1; CDR3 protein: CASSLDGQVSYEQYF
J gene: TRBJ2-7; clone size: .; V gene: TRBV5-1; CDR3 protein: CASSLQNPEYEQYF
J gene: TRBJ1-1; clone size: .; V gene: TRBV14; CDR3 protein: CASSQAWGVNTEAFF
J gene: TRBJ1-3; clone size: .; V gene: TRBV29-1; CDR3 protein: CSARDSHGNTIYF
J gene: TRBJ2-3; clone size: .; V gene: TRBV25-1; CDR3 protein: CASSEFSGVSTDTQYF
J gene: TRBJ2-3; clone size: few; V gene: TRBV6-4; CDR3 protein: CASSQTSGSTDTQYF
J gene: TRBJ1-4; clone size: .; V gene: TRBV6-5; CDR3 protein: CASKDTGSEKLFF
J gene: TRBJ2-3; clone size: once; V gene: TRBV7-9; CDR3 protein: CASSSGTGMRTDTQYF